The 3 T cell receptor beta chains reported below all come from one sample, sequenced in a study of blood T cell repertoires in COVID-19. The method was immunoSEQ multiplex PCR; TCRdb's version includes in-frame clones alone and lacks a portion of them. The sample includes 150,000 to 200,000 clones, less than 90% of them seen just once. Input material: peripheral blood. Receptors were obtained from a woman in her 70s with COVID-19, enrolled during active disease.

The rearrangement links TRBV18 to TRBJ2-5; 8 nucleotides agree with TRBD2. The germline V gene has CDR1 KGHSH and CDR2 LQKENI. V lost 6 bases, J lost 3 bases, and 6 bases stayed unmatched. The CDR3 length is 14 residues. As DNA, the CDR3 is TGTGCCAGCTCCCCTATCGGGAGGGAAGAGACCCAGTACTTC. It codes for CASSPIGREETQYF. Full variable domain (remainder filled in from reference TRBV18 and TRBJ2-5): NAGVMQNPRHLVRRRGQEARLRCSPMKGHSHVYWYRQLPEEGLKFMVYLQKENIIDESGMPKERFSAEFPKEGPSILRIQQVVRGDSAAYFCASSPIGREETQYFGPGTRLLVL.

CDR3 DNA: TGCAGCGTTGCAGTGGGAGCGGGAATCAATGAGCAGTTCTTC. Encoded protein: CSVAVGAGINEQFF. The chain recombines TRBV29-1 with TRBJ2-1; 7 bases are a match to TRBD2. Germline CDR1 and CDR2: SQVTM and ANQGSEA. The CDR3 runs 14 residues. With 4 bases clipped from V and 6 bases from J, the junction kept 9 bases outside the gene matches.

V gene TRBV18 combines with J gene TRBJ2-3, with 16 bases that match TRBD2. This CDR3 spans 16 amino acids. Losses at the gene ends were 6 bases for V and 6 bases for J; bases not matched to a gene: 6. Germline CDR1 and CDR2: KGHSH and LQKENI. The CDR3 loop is CASSPGTSGRADTQYF. CDR3 nucleotide sequence: TGTGCCAGCTCCCCCGGGACTAGCGGGAGGGCCGATACGCAGTATTTT.